Presented here are 8 T cell receptor beta chains from one specimen sequenced in a study of sequential checkpoint blockade in melanoma. Treatment of the sample: randomized to nivolumab then ipilimumab (arm A) or the reverse (arm B). Sequencing used immunoSEQ multiplex PCR; TCRdb keeps in-frame clones, though not all of them. This table holds about 18,000 clones, under 85% found once. The material was tumor tissue (inferred from file names), obtained from a patient given nivolumab and ipilimumab in sequence. The receptors come from a human donor with melanoma.

The chain combines TRBV6-8 with TRBJ1-4; D is ambiguous. With 5 bases removed from V and 8 bases from J, the gap between germline ends came to 12 bases. The germline V gene has CDR1 MNHGY and CDR2 SAAAGT. The CDR3 loop spans 13 amino acids. For the CDR3, the DNA is TGTGCCAGCAGTGCCCCCGGATCCGAAAAACTGTTTTTT. Its translation is CASSAPGSEKLFF.

The chain is built from TRBV18 and TRBJ1-2, with 10 bases matching TRBD1. The V segment lost 0 bases and the J segment 7 bases; nucleotides outside the gene matches: 11. This CDR3 contains 17 residues. Germline lookup yields CDR1 KGHSH and CDR2 LQKENI. CDR3 sequence reads: CASSPPRGQGYLGGYTF. CDR3 coding DNA: TGTGCCAGCTCACCACCGAGGGGACAGGGGTATTTAGGTGGCTACACCTTC.

The genes are TRBV30 and TRBJ1-2; D gene unclear. Per germline, CDR1 GTSNPN and CDR2 SVGIG (reference sequence). The CDR3 totals 12 residues. Trimming cost V 8 bases and J 4 bases, with 14 bases left between them. The CDR3 reads CALSTLAYGYTF. The CDR3 DNA reads TGTGCCCTCTCGACCTTAGCCTATGGCTACACCTTC.

The CDR3 protein is CASSIRAKGYTF. The CDR3 DNA reads as TGTGCCAGTAGTATAAGAGCGAAAGGCTACACCTTC. The V gene is TRBV19, the J gene TRBJ1-2; D uncertain. The CDR3 runs to 12 residues. The V gene's germline CDR1 is LNHDA and CDR2 SQIVND (reference sequence). Trimming took 2 bases from V and 8 from J, leaving 9 bases between them.

The V call is TRBV6-4, the J call TRBJ2-7, with D maybe TRBD2 (6 bases). The CDR3 consists of 13 residues. Germline V gene data show CDR1 as MRHNA and CDR2 as SNTAGT. Trimming removed 11 bases from V and 0 bases from J, with 14 bases in between. As DNA, the CDR3 is TGTGCCTCCTGCCGGGGGTCCTCCTACGAGCAGTACTTC. Translating gives CASCRGSSYEQYF.

The V call is TRBV18, the J call TRBJ2-7; 9 positions match TRBD2. The CDR3 is made up of 15 amino acids. The V segment lost 3 bases and the J segment 6 bases; nucleotides outside the gene matches: 9. Germline CDR1 reads KGHSH; CDR2 reads LQKENI. The CDR3 DNA reads TGTGCCAGCTCACCGGCTAGCGGGGCCCCCGCCGAGCAGTACTTC. Translation gives CASSPASGAPAEQYF.

The rearrangement uses TRBV14 and TRBJ1-2; D ambiguous. The ends were cut back, 1 base at V and 4 bases at J, with 16 bases in the middle. The germline gives CDR1 SGHDN, CDR2 FVKESK. This CDR3 is built from 16 residues. The CDR3 sequence: CASSQGAIGNGYGYTF. The CDR3, as DNA: TGTGCCAGCAGCCAAGGGGCTATTGGGAACGGCTATGGCTACACCTTC.

This clone occurred once. Written as DNA, the CDR3 is TGTGCCAGCAGCTTAGGAGCCTGGACAGGGGGCGCCGGTAATGAAAAACTGTTTTTT. Translation: CASSLGAWTGGAGNEKLFF. The chain uses TRBV11-3 and TRBJ1-4, with TRBD1 identical over 11 bases. This CDR3 contains 19 residues. CDR1 is SGHNT, CDR2 YENEEA, per germline. V was clipped by 1 base and J by 4 bases; unmatched bases: 11.